This TCR beta chain was retrieved from a study of blood T cell repertoires in COVID-19. This CDR3 comprises 10 residues. Trimming cost V 7 bases and J 10 bases, with 8 bases left between them. The germline V gene encodes CDR1 SNHLY and CDR2 FYNNEI. The data were produced by immunoSEQ multiplex PCR, yet TCRdb's version contains in-frame clones alone and is incomplete. The sample carries around 250,000 clones, about nine tenths recorded once. The chain recombines TRBV2 with TRBJ2-1, with D hard to call. The sample taken for sequencing was PBMCs or T cells enriched from blood (not recorded which). The receptor was derived from a woman in her thirties or forties with acute COVID-19. DNA for the CDR3: TGTGCCAGCAATGACCGGGAGCAGTTCTTC. Amino acid sequence: CASNDREQFF.